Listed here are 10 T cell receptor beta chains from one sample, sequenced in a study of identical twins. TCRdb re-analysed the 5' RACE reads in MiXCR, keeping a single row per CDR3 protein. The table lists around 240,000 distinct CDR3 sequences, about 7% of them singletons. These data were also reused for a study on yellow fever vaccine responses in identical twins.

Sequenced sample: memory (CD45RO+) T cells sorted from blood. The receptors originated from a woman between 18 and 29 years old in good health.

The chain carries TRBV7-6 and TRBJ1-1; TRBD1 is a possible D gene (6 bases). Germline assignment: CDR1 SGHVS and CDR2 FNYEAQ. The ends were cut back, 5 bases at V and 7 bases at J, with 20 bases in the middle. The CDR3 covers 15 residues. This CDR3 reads CASSPLVGAGVEAFF. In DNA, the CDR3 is TGTGCCAGCAGCCCACTAGTGGGGGCTGGAGTTGAAGCTTTCTTT.

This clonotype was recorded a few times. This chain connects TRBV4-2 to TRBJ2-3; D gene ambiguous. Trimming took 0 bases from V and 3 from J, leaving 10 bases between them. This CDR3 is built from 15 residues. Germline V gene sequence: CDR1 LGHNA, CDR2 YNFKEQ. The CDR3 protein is CASSQEGGRTDTQYF. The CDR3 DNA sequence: TGTGCCAGCAGCCAAGAGGGCGGTCGTACAGATACGCAGTATTTT.

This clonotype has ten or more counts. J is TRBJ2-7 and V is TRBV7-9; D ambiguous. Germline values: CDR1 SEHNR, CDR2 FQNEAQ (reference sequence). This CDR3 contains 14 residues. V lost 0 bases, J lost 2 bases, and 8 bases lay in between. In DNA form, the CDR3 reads TGTGCCAGCAGCTTAGCGGAGATCACCTACGAGCAGTACTTC. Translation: CASSLAEITYEQYF.

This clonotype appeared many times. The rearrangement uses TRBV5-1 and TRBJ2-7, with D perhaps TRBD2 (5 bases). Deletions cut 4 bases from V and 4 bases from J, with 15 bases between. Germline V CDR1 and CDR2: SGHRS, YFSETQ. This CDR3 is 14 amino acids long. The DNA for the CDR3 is TGCGCCAGCAGCCCCGGGCAGGCGGGTTACGAGCAGTACTTC. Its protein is CASSPGQAGYEQYF.

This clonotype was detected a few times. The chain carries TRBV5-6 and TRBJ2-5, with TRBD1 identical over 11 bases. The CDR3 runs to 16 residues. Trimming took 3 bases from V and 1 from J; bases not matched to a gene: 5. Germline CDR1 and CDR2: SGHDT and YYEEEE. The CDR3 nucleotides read TGTGCCAGCAGCTCTCGGGACAGGGGGACCCAAGAGACCCAGTACTTC. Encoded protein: CASSSRDRGTQETQYF. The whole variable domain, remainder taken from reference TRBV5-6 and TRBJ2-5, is DAGVTQSPTHLIKTRGQQVTLRCSPKSGHDTVSWYQQALGQGPQFIFQYYEEEERQRGNFPDRFSGHQFPNYSSELNVNALLLGDSALYLCASSSRDRGTQETQYFGPGTRLLVL.

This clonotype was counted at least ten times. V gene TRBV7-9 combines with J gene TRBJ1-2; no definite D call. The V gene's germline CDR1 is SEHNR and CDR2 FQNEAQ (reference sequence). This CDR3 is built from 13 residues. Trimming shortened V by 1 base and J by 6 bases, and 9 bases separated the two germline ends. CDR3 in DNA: TGTGCCAGCAGCTTAGATGGAAGGGATGGCTACACCTTC. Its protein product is CASSLDGRDGYTF.

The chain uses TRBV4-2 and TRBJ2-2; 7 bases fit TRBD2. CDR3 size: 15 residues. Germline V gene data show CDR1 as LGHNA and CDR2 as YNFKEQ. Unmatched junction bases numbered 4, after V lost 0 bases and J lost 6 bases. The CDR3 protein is CASSQEAGSSGELFF. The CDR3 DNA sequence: TGTGCCAGCAGCCAAGAAGCGGGAAGCTCCGGGGAGCTGTTTTTT.

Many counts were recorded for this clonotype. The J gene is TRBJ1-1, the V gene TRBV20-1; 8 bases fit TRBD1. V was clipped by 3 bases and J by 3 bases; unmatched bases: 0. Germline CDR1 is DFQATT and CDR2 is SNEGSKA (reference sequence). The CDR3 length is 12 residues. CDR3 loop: CSARTGDTEAFF. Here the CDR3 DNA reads TGCAGTGCTAGGACAGGGGACACTGAAGCTTTCTTT.

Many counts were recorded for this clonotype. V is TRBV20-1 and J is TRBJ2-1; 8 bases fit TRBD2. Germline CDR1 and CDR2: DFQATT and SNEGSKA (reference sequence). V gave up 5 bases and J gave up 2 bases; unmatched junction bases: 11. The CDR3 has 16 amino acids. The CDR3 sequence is CSAVHFQRGTYNEQFF. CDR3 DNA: TGCAGTGCTGTCCACTTCCAGCGGGGGACCTACAATGAGCAGTTCTTC.

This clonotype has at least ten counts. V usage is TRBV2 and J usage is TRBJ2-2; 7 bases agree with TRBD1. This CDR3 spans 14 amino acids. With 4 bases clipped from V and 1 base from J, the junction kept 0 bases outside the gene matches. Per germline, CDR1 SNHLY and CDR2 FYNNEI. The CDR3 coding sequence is TGTGCCAGCAGTGGACAGGGGAACACCGGGGAGCTGTTTTTT. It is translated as CASSGQGNTGELFF.